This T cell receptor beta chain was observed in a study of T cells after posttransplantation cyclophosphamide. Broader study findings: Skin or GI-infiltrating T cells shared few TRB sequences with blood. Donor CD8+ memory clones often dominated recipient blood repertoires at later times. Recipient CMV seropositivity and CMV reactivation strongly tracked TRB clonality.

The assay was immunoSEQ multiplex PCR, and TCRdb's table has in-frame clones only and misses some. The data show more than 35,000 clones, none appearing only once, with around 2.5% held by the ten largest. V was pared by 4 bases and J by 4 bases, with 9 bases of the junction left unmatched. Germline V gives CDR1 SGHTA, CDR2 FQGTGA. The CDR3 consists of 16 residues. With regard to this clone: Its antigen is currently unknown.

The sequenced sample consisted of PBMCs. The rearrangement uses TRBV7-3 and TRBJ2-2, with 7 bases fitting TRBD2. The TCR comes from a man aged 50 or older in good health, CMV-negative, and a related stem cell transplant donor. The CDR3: CASSSNGPGGTGELFF. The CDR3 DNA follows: TGTGCCAGCAGCTCAAACGGCCCGGGGGGCACCGGGGAGCTGTTTTTT.